Listed below are T cell receptor beta chains from one sample, sequenced in a study of blood T cell repertoires in COVID-19. The protocol was immunoSEQ multiplex PCR, while the TCRdb copy is restricted to in-frame clones and leaves out a portion. The table lists roughly 80,000 clones, roughly 84% of them singletons. Sequencing was performed on peripheral blood. Receptors were obtained from a man aged 45 to 65 with acute or convalescent COVID-19. Both conserved end residues are part of each CDR3. Fields, in order: J gene, V gene, clone size, D gene, CDR3 protein, CDR3 DNA. A D gene is named only where the DNA matches it firmly. Size tells how often a clone was seen (once, few, many) or the class of an expanded clone, and some rows leave it out.

TRBJ2-3,TRBV10-3,-,TRBD1,CAISNRDRGVTDTQYF,TGTGCCATCAGTAACCGGGACAGGGGAGTTACAGATACGCAGTATTTT
TRBJ2-3,TRBV15,once,-,CATSIGQSDTQYF,TGTGCCACCAGCATCGGACAGTCAGATACGCAGTATTTT
TRBJ1-5,TRBV6-5,-,-,CASKPRGGNQPQHF,TGTGCCAGCAAACCCAGGGGAGGCAATCAGCCCCAGCATTTT
TRBJ2-2,TRBV6-4,-,TRBD2,CASSRSAGVNTGELFF,TGTGCCAGCAGTAGGTCAGCGGGGGTGAACACCGGGGAGCTGTTTTTT
TRBJ1-5,TRBV7-2,-,-,CASSLITGLGQPQHF,TGTGCCAGCAGCTTAATAACGGGACTTGGTCAGCCCCAGCATTTT
TRBJ2-7,TRBV7-2,-,TRBD1,CASSLLGTGSRGEQYF,TGTGCCAGCAGCTTGCTCGGGACAGGGAGTCGAGGTGAGCAGTACTTC
TRBJ2-5,TRBV7-6,-,-,CASSLGLTGETQYF,TGTGCCAGCAGCTTAGGCCTGACGGGAGAGACCCAGTACTTC
TRBJ1-6,TRBV10-3,once,-,CAIRSGTVNSPLHF,TGTGCCATCAGAAGCGGGACGGTCAATTCACCCCTCCACTTT
TRBJ2-1,TRBV5-4,-,TRBD2,CASSPTGGETHNEQFF,TGTGCCAGCAGCCCCACTGGGGGGGAGACCCACAATGAGCAGTTCTTC
TRBJ1-5,TRBV2,-,-,CASSGYRDREPQHF,TGTGCCAGCAGTGGATACAGGGACCGGGAGCCCCAGCATTTT
TRBJ2-5,TRBV3-1/TRBV3-2,-,TRBD2,CASSQERTSGRYQTQYF,TGTGCCAGCAGCCAAGAGAGGACTAGCGGGAGATACCAGACCCAGTACTTC
TRBJ2-7,TRBV7-7,-,TRBD2,CASSPRPSGPSYEQYF,TGTGCCAGCAGCCCCCGCCCTAGCGGTCCCTCCTACGAGCAGTACTTC
TRBJ2-1,TRBV11-2,few,TRBD2,CASTPRAATTSGRGNEQFF,TGTGCCAGCACGCCCAGGGCCGCCACGACTAGCGGGAGGGGGAATGAGCAGTTCTTC
TRBJ2-7,TRBV27,-,-,CASSSHGGREYEQYF,TGTGCCAGCAGCTCCCATGGGGGCAGAGAGTACGAGCAGTACTTC
TRBJ1-1,TRBV6-5,-,-,CASSYSQRGGTEAFF,TGTGCCAGCAGTTACTCACAGAGGGGGGGCACTGAAGCTTTCTTT
TRBJ2-3,TRBV7-9,-,TRBD1,CASRGQQFTDTQYF,TGTGCCAGCAGGGGACAGCAATTCACAGATACGCAGTATTTT
TRBJ2-2,TRBV5-4,-,TRBD2,CASRDERGGTGELFF,TGTGCCAGCAGGGATGAAAGGGGAGGGACCGGGGAGCTGTTTTTT
TRBJ1-5,TRBV9,-,-,CASSPDRSNQPQHF,TGTGCCAGCAGCCCCGACAGGAGCAATCAGCCCCAGCATTTT